This TCR beta chain was recovered during a study of graft-versus-host responses after intestinal transplantation. Study-wide context: For around 3 years after anti-thymocyte globulin induction, all recipients took tacrolimus and steroids. Study-level findings and limits: Recipient marrow contained GvH clones, some of which appeared first in ileum or blood.

A remark on this clone: Its target is not known.

The assay was immunoSEQ multiplex PCR, and TCRdb's table has in-frame clones only and misses some. This sample carries tens of thousands of clones, 75% to 95% of them seen once, and the ten largest clones take over 0.08%. Sequencing used unstimulated CD4+ T cells sorted from spleen or lymph node cells, obtained before intestinal transplant. The clonotype originates from a human donor who received an intestinal transplant.

CDR3 loop: CASSKDLRKSWYEQYF. DNA of the CDR3: TGTGCCAGCAGCAAAGATCTACGAAAATCATGGTACGAGCAGTACTTC. The chain combines TRBV21-1 with TRBJ2-7; the D call TRBD2 from the table was never checked on the DNA. TRBV21-1 is designated a pseudogene. The CDR3 spans 16 residues.